Shown below are 28 T cell receptor beta chains from a single sample sequenced in a study of cytomegalovirus exposure and HLA in healthy donors. The PCR employed 60 Vbeta primers together with 13 Jbeta primers. The protocol was immunoSEQ multiplex PCR, while the TCRdb copy is restricted to in-frame clones and leaves out a portion. This sample has fewer than 250,000 clones, with approximately 70% found just once. Source material: PBMCs. The receptors derive from a young woman in good health and CMV-seropositive.

The V gene is TRBV2, the J gene TRBJ2-7, with D possibly matching TRBD2 (6 bases). The germline gives CDR1 SNHLY, CDR2 FYNNEI. The CDR3 has 15 amino acids. V gave up 7 bases and J gave up 0 bases, with 16 bases separating them. The CDR3 protein is CASMEGREFSYEQYF. CDR3 nucleotides: TGTGCCAGCATGGAGGGACGAGAGTTCTCCTACGAGCAGTACTTC.

The rearrangement joins TRBV7-2 to TRBJ2-3, with D hard to call. The V gene's germline CDR1 is SGHTA and CDR2 FQGNSA. The CDR3 length is 13 residues. V was cut by 8 bases and J by 2 bases, with 11 bases left in between. The CDR3 protein is CASFLAFTDTQYF. As DNA, the CDR3 is TGTGCCAGCTTTTTGGCCTTCACAGATACGCAGTATTTT.

This clone was counted only a few times. The chain carries TRBV28 and TRBJ1-2; 9 bases line up with TRBD1. Trimming at V came to 6 bases and at J to 1 base, leaving 9 bases not matched to a gene. The CDR3 sequence is 16 residues long. Germline assignment: CDR1 MDHEN and CDR2 SYDVKM. This CDR3 reads CASSTLGQGNNYGYTF. Here the CDR3 DNA reads TGTGCCAGCAGCACTCTTGGACAGGGGAATAACTATGGCTACACCTTC.

V usage is TRBV15 and J usage is TRBJ1-2; no clear D. V lost 0 bases and J 8 bases, leaving 13 bases between the germline ends. Germline V gene sequence: CDR1 LNHNV, CDR2 YYDKDF (reference sequence). The CDR3 has 14 amino acids. The CDR3, as DNA: TGTGCCACCAGCAGAGATGTCCAGGTTGGGGGCTACACCTTC. This translates into CATSRDVQVGGYTF.

This clone was detected once. The V gene is TRBV2, the J gene TRBJ2-2; D perhaps matches TRBD1 (5 bases). Germline CDR1 reads SNHLY; CDR2 reads FYNNEI. The V gene lost 7 bases and the J gene lost 2 bases, with 14 bases spanning the gap. The CDR3 contains 15 residues. The CDR3, as DNA: TGTGCCAGCAAGGCAGGGAACGAAAACACCGGGGAGCTGTTTTTT. Translated: CASKAGNENTGELFF. Based on the CDR3 plus reference TRBV2 and TRBJ2-2, the full variable domain is EPEVTQTPSHQVTQMGQEVILRCVPISNHLYFYWYRQILGQKVEFLVSFYNNEISEKSEIFDDQFSVERPDGSNFTLKIRSTKLEDSAMYFCASKAGNENTGELFFGEGSRLTVL.

The chain carries TRBV6-5 and TRBJ2-2; tentatively, D is TRBD1 (5 bases). Trimming took 7 bases from V and 4 from J, leaving 13 bases between them. The germline gives CDR1 MNHEY, CDR2 SVGAGI. The CDR3 runs 14 residues. Written as DNA, the CDR3 is TGTGCCAGCAAGGGGCAGGTGTTCACCGGGGAGCTGTTTTTT. It is translated as CASKGQVFTGELFF.

This chain joins TRBV5-4 and TRBJ2-5; 10 nucleotides line up with TRBD2. Per germline, CDR1 SGHNT and CDR2 YYREEE (reference sequence). The trim removed 4 bases at V and 1 base at J, leaving 1 base unmatched. The CDR3 consists of 14 residues. The chain's CDR3 is CASSRTSGQETQYF. The CDR3 DNA reads TGTGCCAGCAGCAGGACTAGCGGCCAAGAGACCCAGTACTTC.

The chain uses TRBV28 and TRBJ2-7; TRBD2 is a possible D gene (6 bases). Germline CDR1 MDHEN, CDR2 SYDVKM. Trimming stripped 5 bases from V and 0 bases from J, with 14 bases between. The CDR3 covers 15 residues. As DNA, the CDR3 is TGTGCCAGCAGTCTTCCAGCGGGTAGCTCCTACGAGCAGTACTTC. Its translation is CASSLPAGSSYEQYF.

The sample holds a few counts of this clone. This chain links TRBV6-5 with TRBJ2-2; D gene uncertain. From germline, CDR1 is MNHEY and CDR2 SVGAGI. The CDR3 contains 13 residues. V was trimmed by 7 bases and J by 6 bases, leaving 12 bases between them. CDR3 residues: CASTPIGAGELFF. The CDR3 bases are TGTGCCAGCACCCCTATAGGAGCCGGGGAGCTGTTTTTT.

Turning to this clone: A read error may be the cause here, since a much bigger clone is one base away. Other nucleotide sequences in the sample specify the same CDR3. The chain has TRBV6-4 and TRBJ2-3; 8 bases fit TRBD2. V shed 4 bases, J shed 0 bases, and the junction held 3 bases outside the gene matches. The CDR3 totals 15 residues. CDR1 and CDR2 from the germline V gene are MRHNA and SNTAGT. The CDR3 region is CASSGSSGSTDTQYF. The CDR3 DNA sequence: TGTGCCAGCAGTGGCTCTAGCGGGAGCACAGATACGCAGTATTTT.

The sample holds a few counts of this clone. The chain recombines TRBV2 with TRBJ2-7; 7 nucleotides line up with TRBD2. CDR3 length: 15 residues. Germline V gene lookup returns CDR1 SNHLY and CDR2 FYNNEI. J lost 2 bases, V lost 2 bases, and 6 bases had no gene match. This CDR3 is CASSESSSGAYEQYF. CDR3 DNA sequence: TGTGCCAGCAGTGAATCCTCTAGCGGCGCCTACGAGCAGTACTTC.

This chain uses TRBV7-9 with TRBJ2-1, with TRBD2 matching over 8 bases. Germline CDR1 SEHNR, CDR2 FQNEAQ (reference sequence). Trimming removed 0 bases from V and 6 bases from J; junction bases left unmatched: 4. The CDR3 consists of 15 residues. The CDR3 bases are TGTGCCAGCAGCTTAGCGCTACTAGCGGCCAATGAGCAGTTCTTC. As protein: CASSLALLAANEQFF.

This rearrangement joins TRBV5-6 to TRBJ2-1; D may be TRBD1 (5 bases). Per germline, CDR1 SGHDT and CDR2 YYEEEE. Trimming took off 4 bases at V and 10 bases at J, with 18 bases between the two ends. The CDR3 is made up of 14 amino acids. The CDR3 nucleotides read TGTGCCAGCAGCGTCCCCTGGGGCCCTCAAGAGCAGTTCTTC. Translating gives CASSVPWGPQEQFF.

This chain links TRBV7-2 with TRBJ1-1; the D is unclear. From germline, CDR1 is SGHTA and CDR2 FQGNSA. Trimming removed 0 bases from V and 1 base from J, with 15 bases in between. This CDR3 comprises 17 residues. CDR3 residues: CASSLAGLRTKNTEAFF. The CDR3 nucleotides read TGTGCCAGCAGCTTAGCGGGCCTCCGTACAAAGAACACTGAAGCTTTCTTT.

The chain couples TRBV27 to TRBJ2-7; tentatively, D is TRBD2 (6 bases). V lost 2 bases and J lost 5, with 10 bases in between. The CDR3 loop spans 13 amino acids. Germline CDR1 is MNHEY and CDR2 is SMNVEV (reference sequence). CDR3: CASSLGEVDEQYF. In DNA form, the CDR3 reads TGTGCCAGCAGTTTAGGGGAGGTCGACGAGCAGTACTTC.

This chain connects TRBV14 to TRBJ2-1; D uncertain. There are 11 residues in the CDR3. V lost 2 bases and J lost 10, with 6 bases in between. CDR1 and CDR2 from the germline V gene are SGHDN and FVKESK. This CDR3 reads CASSQWAEQFF. For the CDR3, the DNA is TGTGCCAGCAGCCAATGGGCAGAGCAGTTCTTC.

The genes are TRBV5-4 and TRBJ2-3; TRBD2 agrees at 9 bases. Germline assignment: CDR1 SGHNT and CDR2 YYREEE (reference sequence). The CDR3 covers 15 residues. The J segment lost 3 bases and the V segment lost 5 bases, leaving 7 bases of the junction unmatched. CDR3 sequence (DNA): TGTGCCAGCAGTTCCGCGGGAGGGCCGACAGATACGCAGTATTTT. It specifies CASSSAGGPTDTQYF.

The V call is TRBV28, the J call TRBJ2-5; the D gene is possibly TRBD1 (6 bases). The CDR3 totals 16 residues. Germline CDR1 and CDR2: MDHEN and SYDVKM. Trimming shortened V by 6 bases and J by 1 base, and 18 bases separated the two germline ends. CDR3 residues: CASSLAQQGFQETQYF. CDR3 nucleotide sequence: TGTGCCAGCAGCCTCGCTCAACAGGGTTTCCAAGAGACCCAGTACTTC.

This clone appeared a few times. The V call is TRBV28, the J call TRBJ2-1; 8 bases align to TRBD2. CDR3 length: 12 residues. Looked up from germline, CDR1 is MDHEN and CDR2 is SYDVKM. V was pared by 5 bases and J by 10 bases, with 4 bases of the junction left unmatched. The CDR3 bases are TGTGCCAGCAGTGTGGGGACTAGAGAGCAGTTCTTC. Translation gives CASSVGTREQFF.

This CDR3 is CASSPTGAYEQYF. The CDR3 DNA reads as TGTGCCAGCTCACCTACAGGGGCTTACGAGCAGTACTTC. The chain links TRBV18 to TRBJ2-7; 7 bases are shared with TRBD1. This CDR3 spans 13 amino acids. CDR1 is KGHSH and CDR2 is LQKENI in the germline V gene. Unmatched junction bases numbered 3, after V lost 3 bases and J lost 4 bases.

This rearrangement joins TRBV19 to TRBJ1-2, with TRBD1 matching over 12 bases. V shed 9 bases, J shed 4 bases, and the junction held 9 bases outside the gene matches. The CDR3 is 15 amino acids. CDR1 is LNHDA and CDR2 is SQIVND in the germline V gene (reference sequence). The CDR3 reads CASRGTGGFIYGYTF. As DNA, the CDR3 is TGTGCCAGCCGAGGGACAGGGGGCTTCATCTATGGCTACACCTTC.

The chain has TRBV11-2 and TRBJ2-7; 9 positions agree with TRBD2. The V segment lost 7 bases and the J segment 4 bases; nucleotides outside the gene matches: 14. This CDR3 spans 16 amino acids. CDR1 is SGHAT, CDR2 FQNNGV, per germline. This CDR3 reads CASTQGNSGGRYEQYF. The CDR3 coding sequence is TGTGCCAGCACCCAAGGGAATAGCGGGGGTAGATACGAGCAGTACTTC.

The J gene is TRBJ2-3, the V gene TRBV27, with TRBD2 identical over 10 bases. There are 15 residues in the CDR3. V dropped 11 bases and J dropped 4; count of bases not matched to a gene: 12. Looked up from germline, CDR1 is MNHEY and CDR2 is SMNVEV (reference sequence). Here the CDR3 reads CASQSGGVLADTQYF. CDR3 sequence (DNA): TGTGCCTCCCAAAGCGGGGGGGTTTTGGCAGATACGCAGTATTTT.

This sequence joins TRBV6-5 and TRBJ1-1, with TRBD1 matching over 12 bases. V gave up 8 bases and J gave up 4 bases; unmatched junction bases: 5. This CDR3 has 14 residues. Germline values: CDR1 MNHEY, CDR2 SVGAGI. CDR3 sequence reads: CASGGTGGGTEAFF. The CDR3 bases are TGTGCCAGCGGAGGGACAGGGGGCGGCACTGAAGCTTTCTTT.

The gene calls are TRBV7-6 and TRBJ2-5, with D unresolved. Germline-derived CDR1 and CDR2 are SGHVS and FNYEAQ. The ends were cut back, 5 bases at V and 5 bases at J, with 15 bases in the middle. The CDR3 contains 14 residues. This CDR3 reads CASSPGLGGETQYF. The CDR3 region has the DNA TGTGCCAGCAGCCCGGGTCTAGGTGGGGAGACCCAGTACTTC. Full variable domain (missing parts from reference TRBV7-6 and TRBJ2-5): GAGVSQSPRYKVTKRGQDVALRCDPISGHVSLYWYRQALGQGPEFLTYFNYEAQQDKSGLPNDRFSAERPEGSISTLTIQRTEQRDSAMYRCASSPGLGGETQYFGPGTRLLVL.

This chain uses TRBV19 with TRBJ2-7; 8 bases fit TRBD2. Trimming removed 2 bases from V and 3 bases from J; junction bases left unmatched: 6. CDR1 and CDR2 from the germline V gene are LNHDA and SQIVND (reference sequence). CDR3 length equals 15 residues. CDR3 nucleotide sequence: TGTGCCAGTAGTATAAGCAGCGGGAGTCTCTACGAGCAGTACTTC. This translates into CASSISSGSLYEQYF. Filled out from reference TRBV19 and TRBJ2-7, the complete variable domain reads DGGITQSPKYLFRKEGQNVTLSCEQNLNHDAMYWYRQDPGQGLRLIYYSQIVNDFQKGDIAEGYSVSREKKESFPLTVTSAQKNPTAFYLCASSISSGSLYEQYFGPGTRLTVT.

The V and J genes are TRBV12-5 and TRBJ1-2; TRBD1 is a possible D gene (6 bases). V was shortened by 1 base and J by 5 bases, with 11 bases between the two germline ends. Germline V CDR1 and CDR2: LGHNT, FRNRAP. The length of the CDR3 is 14 residues. The CDR3, as DNA: TGTGCTAGTGGTTTGGCCTCAGGGGTTTATGGCTACACCTTC. Translated, it gives CASGLASGVYGYTF.

This chain connects TRBV27 to TRBJ2-6, with a tentative D call TRBD2 (5 bases). This CDR3 has 15 amino acids. CDR1 is MNHEY and CDR2 is SMNVEV in the germline V gene (reference sequence). V was shortened by 5 bases and J by 3 bases, with 11 bases between the two germline ends. CDR3: CASSAVEGGANVLTF. The CDR3 DNA reads TGTGCCAGCAGTGCTGTAGAGGGTGGGGCCAACGTCCTGACTTTC.